The 3 T cell receptor beta chains presented below share a single source sample, sequenced in a study of T cell repertoires in cytomegalovirus infection. TCRdb passed the reads through MiXCR, listing each CDR3 protein once. The repertoire holds some 250,000 distinct CDR3 sequences, around 9% seen once, with approximately 16% in the top ten. Sequencing was done on a sample of PBMCs. The receptors were gathered from a human donor in good health (CMV status not recorded). Some clones in this sample may be carry-over from other donors' samples.

This clonotype was observed many times. CDR3 bases: TGTGCCAGCAGCCCACACAAGAACACTGAAGCTTTCTTT. It encodes CASSPHKNTEAFF. J is TRBJ1-1 and V is TRBV7-2; D unclear. Germline-derived CDR1 and CDR2 are SGHTA and FQGNSA. This CDR3 has 13 residues. V was pared by 5 bases and J by 1 base, with 8 bases between.

This clonotype was counted ten times or more. The genes are TRBV6-2 or TRBV6-3 and TRBJ2-5, with D possibly TRBD2 on 5 matching bases. The V and J ends lost 2 bases and 4 bases respectively, with 8 bases between them. Germline V gene data show CDR1 as MNHEY and CDR2 as SVGEGT. This CDR3 is built from 13 residues. The CDR3 loop reads CASSYRGTETQYF. CDR3 in DNA: TGTGCCAGCAGTTACCGGGGAACAGAGACCCAGTACTTC.

The chain recombines TRBV6-6 with TRBJ2-7; perhaps TRBD2 as D (5 bases). CDR3 size: 14 residues. V was trimmed by 5 bases and J by 4 bases, leaving 15 bases between them. Germline loops: CDR1 MNHNY, CDR2 SVGAGI (reference sequence). CDR3 amino acids: CASSVGVQIYEQYF. In DNA, the CDR3 is TGTGCCAGCAGTGTCGGGGTACAAATTTACGAGCAGTACTTC.